The T cell receptor beta chain under discussion was sequenced for a study of blood T cell repertoires in COVID-19. At the level of the study: Samples representing acute and convalescent COVID-19 were sourced from the United States, Italy and Spain. The analysed material was cDNA or gDNA that came from T cells, B-cell-depleted T cells, or PBMCs.

As originally analysed: From reference gene primer amplification, estimates of nucleated cell counts were derived. Method: immunoSEQ multiplex PCR; TCRdb's copy keeps in-frame clones and lacks some. V, J and clone size were drawn from that table, and D and trimming were deduced from the DNA. In the table there are about 150,000 clones, roughly nine tenths of which are singletons. No more than 2 weeks before study entry, exposed participants had met a case of COVID-19. The CDR3 extends over 10 amino acids. V lost 6 bases and J lost 11, with 10 bases in between. Germline values: CDR1 MDHEN, CDR2 SYDVKM.

The sample comprised PBMCs or T cells enriched from blood (not recorded which). J is TRBJ1-1 and V is TRBV28; unclear D gene. The sequence came from a middle-aged woman who had been exposed to COVID-19. CDR3 DNA: TGTGCCAGCAGGGCCGAAGCGGCTTTCTTT. It specifies CASRAEAAFF.